This TCR beta chain was identified during a study of blood T cell repertoires in COVID-19. Per the original methods: Using reference gene primer amplification, nucleated cell counts were estimated. Here immunoSEQ multiplex PCR was the method, and the copy in TCRdb shows in-frame clones only, minus some. V and J calls plus clone size are reproduced from that table; the DNA served to infer D and trimming. Seen here are about 270,000 clones, around nine tenths observed once, and the top ten hold about 8.7%. There are 14 residues in the CDR3. V was trimmed by 6 bases and J by 1 base, leaving 12 bases between them. The V gene's germline CDR1 is WSHSY and CDR2 SAAADI.

The sample was peripheral blood. This clonotype was sampled from a man aged 40-55 years with active or convalescent COVID-19. The chain carries TRBV10-2 and TRBJ1-1; D unclear. This CDR3 is CASRVATSNTEAFF. As DNA, the CDR3 is TGCGCCAGCAGAGTTGCTACCTCGAACACTGAAGCTTTCTTT.